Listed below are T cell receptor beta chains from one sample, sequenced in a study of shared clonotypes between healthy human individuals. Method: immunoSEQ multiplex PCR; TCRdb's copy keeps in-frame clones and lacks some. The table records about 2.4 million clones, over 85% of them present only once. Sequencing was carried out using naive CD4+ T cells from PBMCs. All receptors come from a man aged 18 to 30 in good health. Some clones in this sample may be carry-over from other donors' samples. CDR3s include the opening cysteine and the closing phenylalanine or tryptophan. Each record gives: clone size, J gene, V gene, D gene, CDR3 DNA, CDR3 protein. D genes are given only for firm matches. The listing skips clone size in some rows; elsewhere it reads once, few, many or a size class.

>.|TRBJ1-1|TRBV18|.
TGTGCCAGCTCAGCAGGGCTGGGTAACACTGAAGCTTTCTTT
CASSAGLGNTEAFF
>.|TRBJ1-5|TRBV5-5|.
TGTGCCAGCAGCTTGGTCCAGGGCTCCAACCGGAATCAGCCCCAGCATTTT
CASSLVQGSNRNQPQHF
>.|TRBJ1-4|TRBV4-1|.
TGCGCCAGCAGCCAAATCGGGGGCAGAGATAATGAAAAACTGTTTTTT
CASSQIGGRDNEKLFF
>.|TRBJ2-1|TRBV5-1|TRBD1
TGCGCCAGCAGCTTCCCCGGGACAGGGGTCAATGAGCAGTTCTTC
CASSFPGTGVNEQFF
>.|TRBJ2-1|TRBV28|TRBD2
TGTGCCAGCAGTTTTCCTCTGTTCGAGCGGGAGGCCGCGAGCTCCTACAATGAGCAGTTCTTC
CASSFPLFEREAASSYNEQFF
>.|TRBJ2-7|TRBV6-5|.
TGTGCCAGCAGTTACGCCTCGGGTCGCTCCTACGAGCAGTACTTC
CASSYASGRSYEQYF
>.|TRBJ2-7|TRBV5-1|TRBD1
TGCGCCAGCAGCTCCCGACAGGGTTCCTACGAGCAGTACTTC
CASSSRQGSYEQYF
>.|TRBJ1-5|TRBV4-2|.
TGTGCCAGCAGCCAAGATCGAGACACTCAAGGACGGAATCAGCCCCAGCATTTT
CASSQDRDTQGRNQPQHF
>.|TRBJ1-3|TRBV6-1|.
TGTGCCAGCTCTGAAGGGGCAGTCGGCGGCACCATATATTTT
CASSEGAVGGTIYF
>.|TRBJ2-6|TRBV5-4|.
TGTGCCAGCAGCTTGGCCGGGGGCCCTCCCACTGGGGCCAACGTCCTGACTTTC
CASSLAGGPPTGANVLTF
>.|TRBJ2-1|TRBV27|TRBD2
TGTGCCAGCAGTACCATAGCGGGCCGCTCCTACAATGAGCAGTTCTTC
CASSTIAGRSYNEQFF
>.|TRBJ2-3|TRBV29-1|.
TGCAGCGCCGGGTGGCAGGGGAATACAGATACGCAGTATTTT
CSAGWQGNTDTQYF
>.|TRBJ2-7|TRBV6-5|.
TGTGCCAGCAGCAGGAGCCCCCCAACCTACGAGCAGTACTTC
CASSRSPPTYEQYF
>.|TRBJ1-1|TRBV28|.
TGTGCCAGCACTCTGTCCCTCAACACTGAAGCTTTCTTT
CASTLSLNTEAFF
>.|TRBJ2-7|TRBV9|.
TGTGCCAGCAGCGTACAGCTTACGGGAGTGGACGAGCAGTACTTC
CASSVQLTGVDEQYF
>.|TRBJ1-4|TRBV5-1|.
TGCGCCAGCAGCTTGGCCCATCAGGGAATTGGTGAAAAACTGTTTTTT
CASSLAHQGIGEKLFF
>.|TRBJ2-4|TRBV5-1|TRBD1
TGCGCCAGCAGTCTGACAGGGGGAGCCAAAAACATTCAGTACTTC
CASSLTGGAKNIQYF
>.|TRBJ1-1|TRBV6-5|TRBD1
TGTGCCAGCAGTTCCCGGACAGGGCGCACTGAAGCTTTCTTT
CASSSRTGRTEAFF
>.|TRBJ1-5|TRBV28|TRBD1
TGTGCCAGCAGTTTAGGGGACAGGGAGAGACAGCCCCAGCATTTT
CASSLGDRERQPQHF
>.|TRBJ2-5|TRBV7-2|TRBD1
TGTGCCAGCAGCTATCGACAGGGCCAAGAGACCCAGTACTTC
CASSYRQGQETQYF
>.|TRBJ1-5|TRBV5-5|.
TGTGCCAGCAGCTTGGTACCTGGGGCAGTGAACAATCAGCCCCAGCATTTT
CASSLVPGAVNNQPQHF
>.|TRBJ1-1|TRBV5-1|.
TGCGCCAGCAGCTTGGGATACGGGGAGGCCACTGAAGCTTTCTTT
CASSLGYGEATEAFF
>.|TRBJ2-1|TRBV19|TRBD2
TGTGCCAGTAAGGCCAAAAGGGCTAGCGGGTTCAATGAGCAGTTCTTC
CASKAKRASGFNEQFF
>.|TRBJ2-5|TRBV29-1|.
TGCAGCGCCCAACGGGAACTGAGGGGGACCCAGTACTTC
CSAQRELRGTQYF
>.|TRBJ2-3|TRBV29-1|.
TGCAGCGCCGGCGGGGTCCTCACAGATACGCAGTATTTT
CSAGGVLTDTQYF
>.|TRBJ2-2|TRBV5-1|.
TGCGCCAGCAGCTTGCCTCCTTCGAACACCGGGGAGCTGTTTTTT
CASSLPPSNTGELFF
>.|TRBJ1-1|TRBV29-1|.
TGCAGCGTCCCCCCGGCGGCGGGGACTGAAGCTTTCTTT
CSVPPAAGTEAFF
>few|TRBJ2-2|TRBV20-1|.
TGCAGCGCCCGCTGGACCGGGGAGCTGTTTTTT
CSARWTGELFF
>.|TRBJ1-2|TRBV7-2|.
TGTGCCAGCAGCTTAGGTCAGATAAACTATGGCTACACCTTC
CASSLGQINYGYTF
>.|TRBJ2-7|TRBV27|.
TGTGCCAGCAGTTTCGGGGCCCCGGGACTCGATGGCGAGCAGTACTTC
CASSFGAPGLDGEQYF
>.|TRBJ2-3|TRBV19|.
TGTGCCAGTACCACGGGTGACACAGATACGCAGTATTTT
CASTTGDTDTQYF
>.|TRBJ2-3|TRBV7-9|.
TGTGCCAGCAGCTTAGAGGGAGATACGCAGTATTTT
CASSLEGDTQYF
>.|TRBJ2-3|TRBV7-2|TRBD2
TGTGCCAGCAGCCATGACGGGGGGGATACGCAGTATTTT
CASSHDGGDTQYF
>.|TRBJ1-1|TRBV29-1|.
TGCAGCGCTCCCCGGGACTTGAACACTGAAGCTTTCTTT
CSAPRDLNTEAFF
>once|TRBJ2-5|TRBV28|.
TGTGCCAGCAGTCGGGGCCAGGGGATATCGACCCAGTACTTC
CASSRGQGISTQYF
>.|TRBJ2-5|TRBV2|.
TGTGCCAGCAGGAGGACTGGGGTAGGGCTGATGGAGACCCAGTACTTC
CASRRTGVGLMETQYF
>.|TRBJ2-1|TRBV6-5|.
TGTGCCAGCAGTTACCCTCTCCAGGAGCAGTTCTTC
CASSYPLQEQFF
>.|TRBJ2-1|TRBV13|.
TGTGCCAGCAGGTTAGCGGTCAGCTCCTACAATGAGCAGTTCTTC
CASRLAVSSYNEQFF
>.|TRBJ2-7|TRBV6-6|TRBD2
TGTGCCAGCAGTTACAGGCGGGGGGCTTACGAGCAGTACTTC
CASSYRRGAYEQYF
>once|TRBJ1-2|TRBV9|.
TGTGCCAGCAGCCCCCTCGGGGTAGGGGTTGATGGCTACACCTTC
CASSPLGVGVDGYTF
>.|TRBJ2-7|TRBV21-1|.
TGTGCCAGCAGCAAACCGAAGACGACCCTGTCCACGGAGCAGTACTTC
CASSKPKTTLSTEQYF
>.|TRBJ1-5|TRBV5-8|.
TGTGCCAGCAGCTCGTCACCGGGAGGGTTGTGGGGAGGCAATCAGCCCCAGCATTTT
CASSSSPGGLWGGNQPQHF
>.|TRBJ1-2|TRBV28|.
TGTGCCAGCGTAACCCCCTTTCTGACCGATGGCTACACCTTC
CASVTPFLTDGYTF
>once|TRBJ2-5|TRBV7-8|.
TGTGCCAGCAGCTTAGTTTGGCCCCCAGAGACCCAGTACTTC
CASSLVWPPETQYF
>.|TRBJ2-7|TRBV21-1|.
TGTGCCAGCAGACCCCAGCCGAAGGGGAGGACCTACGAGCAGTACTTC
CASRPQPKGRTYEQYF
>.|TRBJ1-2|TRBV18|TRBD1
TGTGCCAGCTCACCAAGCAGGACAGGGCTGTCCTATGGCTACACCTTC
CASSPSRTGLSYGYTF